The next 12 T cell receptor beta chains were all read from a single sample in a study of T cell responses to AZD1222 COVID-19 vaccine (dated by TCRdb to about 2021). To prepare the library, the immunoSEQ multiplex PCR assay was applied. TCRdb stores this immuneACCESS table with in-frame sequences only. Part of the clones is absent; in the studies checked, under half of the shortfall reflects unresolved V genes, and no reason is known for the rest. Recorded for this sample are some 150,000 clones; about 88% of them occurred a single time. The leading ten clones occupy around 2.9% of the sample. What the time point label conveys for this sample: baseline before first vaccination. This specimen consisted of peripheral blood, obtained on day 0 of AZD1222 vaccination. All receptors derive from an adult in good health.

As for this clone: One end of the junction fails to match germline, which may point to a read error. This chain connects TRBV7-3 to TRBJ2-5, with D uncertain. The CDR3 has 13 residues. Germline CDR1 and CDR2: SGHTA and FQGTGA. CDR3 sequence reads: CASSVTSQETQYF. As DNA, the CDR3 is TGTGCCAGCAGCGTAACGTCTCAAGAGACCCAGTACTTC. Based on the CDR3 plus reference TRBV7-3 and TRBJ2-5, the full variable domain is GAGVSQTPSNKVTEKGKYVELRCDPISGHTALYWYRQSLGQGPEFLIYFQGTGAADDSGLPNDRFFAVRPEGSVSTLKIQRTERGDSAVYLCASSVTSQETQYFGPGTRLLVL.

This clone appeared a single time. CDR3 sequence reads: CASSQSGTGTQPQHF. The CDR3 region has the DNA TGTGCCAGCAGCCAATCCGGGACAGGGACTCAGCCCCAGCATTTT. The gene calls are TRBV3-1 (or the pseudogene TRBV3-2) and TRBJ1-5; 9 nucleotides match TRBD1. This CDR3 has 15 amino acids. Germline V CDR1 and CDR2: LGHDT, YNNKEL (reference sequence). J lost 6 bases, V lost 2 bases, and 5 bases had no gene match.

The CDR3 spells CASSIVGTGKSYEQYF. CDR3 nucleotide sequence: TGTGCCAGTAGTATAGTCGGGACAGGAAAATCCTACGAGCAGTACTTC. The chain has TRBV19 and TRBJ2-7, with 8 positions matching TRBD1. The CDR3 has 16 amino acids. CDR1 and CDR2 from the germline V gene are LNHDA and SQIVND (reference sequence). V shed 1 base and J 1 base; nucleotides not matched to a gene: 6.

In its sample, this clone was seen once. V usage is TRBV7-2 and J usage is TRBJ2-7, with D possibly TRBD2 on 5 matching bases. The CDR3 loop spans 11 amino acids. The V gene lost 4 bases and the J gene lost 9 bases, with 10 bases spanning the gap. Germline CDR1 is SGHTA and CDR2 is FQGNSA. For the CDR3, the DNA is TGTGCCAGCAGCTCCAGTGAGGGGCAGTACTTC. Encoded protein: CASSSSEGQYF. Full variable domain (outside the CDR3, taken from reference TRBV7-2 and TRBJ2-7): GAGVSQSPSNKVTEKGKDVELRCDPISGHTALYWYRQSLGQGLEFLIYFQGNSAPDKSGLPSDRFSAERTGGSVSTLTIQRTQQEDSAVYLCASSSSEGQYFGPGTRLTVT.

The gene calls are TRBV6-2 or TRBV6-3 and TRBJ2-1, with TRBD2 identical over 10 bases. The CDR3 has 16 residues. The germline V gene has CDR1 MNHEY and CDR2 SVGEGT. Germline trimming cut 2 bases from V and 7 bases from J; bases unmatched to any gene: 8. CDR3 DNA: TGTGCCAGCAGTTACGCAAGCGGGGGGGCCAAGAATGAGCAGTTCTTC. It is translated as CASSYASGGAKNEQFF.

The CDR3: CASSQVMTDEKLFF. In DNA form, the CDR3 reads TGTGCCAGCAGCCAAGTAATGACAGATGAAAAACTGTTTTTT. V gene TRBV4-2 combines with J gene TRBJ1-4; weak D call: TRBD1 (5 bases). Trimming removed 1 base at V and 6 bases at J, with 9 bases between. The CDR3 runs 14 residues. Germline CDR1 LGHNA, CDR2 YNFKEQ.

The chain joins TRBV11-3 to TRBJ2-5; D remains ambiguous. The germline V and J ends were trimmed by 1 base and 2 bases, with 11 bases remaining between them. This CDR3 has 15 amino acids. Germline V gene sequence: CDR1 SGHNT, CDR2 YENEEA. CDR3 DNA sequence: TGTGCCAGCAGCTTAGGTCTGCAGATACAAGAGACCCAGTACTTC. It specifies CASSLGLQIQETQYF.

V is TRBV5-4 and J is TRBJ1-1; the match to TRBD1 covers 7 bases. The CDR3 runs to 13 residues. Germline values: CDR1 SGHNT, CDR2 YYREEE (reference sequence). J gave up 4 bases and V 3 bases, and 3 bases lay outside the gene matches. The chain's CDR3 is CASSSQGGTEAFF. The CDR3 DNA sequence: TGTGCCAGCAGCTCCCAGGGGGGCACTGAAGCTTTCTTT.

The CDR3 nucleotides are TGTGCCAGCAGCTTAGGGCATTGGGGCCTAGCTGGAAACACCATATATTTT. Translating gives CASSLGHWGLAGNTIYF. The chain links TRBV7-2 to TRBJ1-3; TRBD1 might be the D (5 bases). This CDR3 spans 17 amino acids. CDR1 is SGHTA and CDR2 is FQGNSA in the germline V gene. Trimming removed 1 base at V and 2 bases at J, with 15 bases between.

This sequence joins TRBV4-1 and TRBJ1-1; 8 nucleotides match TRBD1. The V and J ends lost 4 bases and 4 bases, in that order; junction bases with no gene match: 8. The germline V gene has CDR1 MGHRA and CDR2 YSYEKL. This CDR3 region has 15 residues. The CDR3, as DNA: TGCGCCAGCAGCCCAGACAGGGGTCGTGTCACTGAAGCTTTCTTT. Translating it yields CASSPDRGRVTEAFF.

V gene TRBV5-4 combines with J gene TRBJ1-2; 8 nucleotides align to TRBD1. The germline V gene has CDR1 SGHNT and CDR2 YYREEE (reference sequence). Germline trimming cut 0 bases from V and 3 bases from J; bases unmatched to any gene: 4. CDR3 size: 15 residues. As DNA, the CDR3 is TGTGCCAGCAGCTTGGAGGGACAGGCGTACTATGGCTACACCTTC. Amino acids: CASSLEGQAYYGYTF. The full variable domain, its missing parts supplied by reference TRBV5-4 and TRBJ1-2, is ETGVTQSPTHLIKTRGQQVTLRCSSQSGHNTVSWYQQALGQGPQFIFQYYREEENGRGNFPPRFSGLQFPNYSSELNVNALELDDSALYLCASSLEGQAYYGYTFGSGTRLTVV.

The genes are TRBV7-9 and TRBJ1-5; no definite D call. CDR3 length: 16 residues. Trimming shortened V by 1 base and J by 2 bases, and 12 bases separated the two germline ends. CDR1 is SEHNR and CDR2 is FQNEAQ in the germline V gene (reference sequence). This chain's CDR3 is CASSLGTGTGNQPQHF. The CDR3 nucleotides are TGTGCCAGCAGCTTAGGAACGGGAACGGGCAATCAGCCCCAGCATTTT.